This paragraph reports one T cell receptor beta chain. The target antigen is unknown. The sample originates from a study of T cells after yellow fever vaccination. Turning to the study itself: Fractions of limited cellularity were prepared by means of SMART-Seq v4 Ultra Low Input. Study results and caveats: Most clones from primary vaccination were detected again post-booster (roughly 96% CD4, 88% CD8). FACS-sorted repertoires might harbor abundant contaminating clonotypes from the bulk population.

Template switching by 5'RACE produced TCR cDNA, adding a universal primer site and UMIs. In TCRdb, the 5' RACE reads were re-called with MiXCR into one record per CDR3 protein. In the table there are some 320,000 distinct CDR3 sequences, 8.7% of which are singletons. This CDR3 spans 12 amino acids. Trimming left V 5 bases short and J 7 bases short, with 15 bases between. Germline values: CDR1 DFQATT, CDR2 SNEGSKA (reference sequence). The J gene is TRBJ2-7, the V gene TRBV20-1; the D call may be TRBD1 or TRBD2 (5 bases each). The receptor comes from a man between 18 and 35 years old who received the YFV17D yellow fever vaccine. The input for sequencing was PBMCs, taken on the day of the first yellow fever vaccination. CDR3 in amino acids: CSAGDPRGEQYF. In DNA, the CDR3 is TGCAGTGCTGGGGACCCGAGGGGAGAGCAGTACTTC.